This T cell receptor (beta chain) stems from a study of blood T cell repertoires in COVID-19. Sequenced by immunoSEQ multiplex PCR; TCRdb stores in-frame clones only, minus some. The sample yields some 73,000 clones, approximately 86% seen once. Germline V gene sequence: CDR1 SEHNR, CDR2 FQNEAQ (reference sequence). CDR3 length: 16 amino acids. J lost 0 bases, V lost 4 bases, and 5 bases had no gene match. Sequencing was carried out using peripheral blood. The chain has TRBV7-9 and TRBJ2-3; TRBD2 matches at 9 bases. This clonotype was sampled from an elderly man with COVID-19, enrolled during active disease. CDR3 amino acids: CASSSGGGASTDTQYF. The CDR3 coding sequence is TGTGCCAGCAGCTCAGGCGGGGGGGCGAGCACAGATACGCAGTATTTT. The variable domain in full, completed from reference TRBV7-9 and TRBJ2-3, reads DTGVSQNPRHKITKRGQNVTFRCDPISEHNRLYWYRQTLGQGPEFLTYFQNEAQLEKSRLLSDRFSAERPKGSFSTLEIQRTEQGDSAMYLCASSSGGGASTDTQYFGPGTRLTVL.